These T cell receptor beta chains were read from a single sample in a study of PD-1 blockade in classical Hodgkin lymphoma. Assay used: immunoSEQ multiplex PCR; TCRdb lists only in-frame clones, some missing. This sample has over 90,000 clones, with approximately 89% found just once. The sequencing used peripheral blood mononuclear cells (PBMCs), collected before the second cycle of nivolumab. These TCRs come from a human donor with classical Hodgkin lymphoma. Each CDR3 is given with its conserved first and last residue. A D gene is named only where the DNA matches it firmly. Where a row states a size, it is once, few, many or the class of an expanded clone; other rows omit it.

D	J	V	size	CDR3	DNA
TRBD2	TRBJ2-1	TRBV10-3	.	CAISDIRGGIYNEQFF	TGTGCCATCAGTGACATTCGCGGGGGGATTTACAATGAGCAGTTCTTC
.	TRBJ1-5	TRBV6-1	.	CASTRERESNQPQHF	TGTGCCAGCACCCGGGAAAGGGAGAGCAATCAGCCCCAGCATTTT
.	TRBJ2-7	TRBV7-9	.	CASRVAAGEQYF	TGTGCCAGCAGAGTGGCCGCGGGGGAGCAGTACTTC
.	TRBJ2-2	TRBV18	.	CASSPIGQNTGELFF	TGTGCCAGCTCACCAATCGGACAGAACACCGGGGAGCTGTTTTTT
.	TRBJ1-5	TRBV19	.	CASSMSDNNQPQHF	TGTGCCAGTAGTATGTCGGACAACAATCAGCCCCAGCATTTT
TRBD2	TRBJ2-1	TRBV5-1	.	CASGGAYNEQFF	TGCGCCAGCGGGGGGGCCTACAATGAGCAGTTCTTC
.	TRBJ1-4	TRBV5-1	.	CASSLGAAGANEKLFF	TGCGCCAGCAGCTTGGGGGCTGCAGGGGCTAATGAAAAACTGTTTTTT
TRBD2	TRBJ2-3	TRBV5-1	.	CASSLAKASGGTDTQYF	TGCGCCAGCAGCTTGGCCAAGGCTAGCGGGGGCACAGATACGCAGTATTTT
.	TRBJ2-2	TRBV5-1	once	CASSMPVAANTGELFF	TGCGCCAGCAGCATGCCGGTAGCGGCGAACACCGGGGAGCTGTTTTTT
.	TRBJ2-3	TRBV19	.	CASSAGVDTQYF	TGTGCCAGTAGTGCAGGGGTAGATACGCAGTATTTT
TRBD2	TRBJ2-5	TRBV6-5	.	CAVSGGPWETQYF	TGTGCCGTATCGGGGGGGCCTTGGGAGACCCAGTACTTC
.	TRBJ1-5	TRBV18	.	CASSREKEVPQHF	TGTGCCAGCTCCCGGGAGAAAGAGGTGCCCCAGCATTTT
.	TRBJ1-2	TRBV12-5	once	CASGLAGLYGYTF	TGTGCTAGTGGTTTGGCTGGTCTCTATGGCTACACCTTC
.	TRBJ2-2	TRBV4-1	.	CASSSGTPGTGELFF	TGCGCCAGCAGCTCCGGGACACCAGGAACCGGGGAGCTGTTTTTT
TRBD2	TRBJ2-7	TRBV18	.	CASSPAGSSYEQYF	TGTGCCAGCTCCCCAGCGGGGAGCTCCTACGAGCAGTACTTC
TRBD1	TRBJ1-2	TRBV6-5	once	CASSPTGNGGGYTF	TGTGCCAGCAGTCCGACAGGGAATGGAGGTGGCTACACCTTC
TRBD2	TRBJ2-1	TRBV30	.	CASEGLAGNEQFF	TGTGCCAGTGAGGGACTAGCGGGCAATGAGCAGTTCTTC
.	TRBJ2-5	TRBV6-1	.	CASSEVWETQYF	TGTGCCAGCAGTGAAGTCTGGGAGACCCAGTACTTC
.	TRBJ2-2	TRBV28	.	CASSRQTYTGELFF	TGTGCCAGCAGCAGACAGACTTACACCGGGGAGCTGTTTTTT
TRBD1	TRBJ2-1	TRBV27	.	CASSLFLTGAYEQFF	TGTGCCAGCAGTTTATTTTTGACAGGGGCTTATGAGCAGTTCTTC
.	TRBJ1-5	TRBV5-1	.	CASSLEGSSNQPQHF	TGCGCCAGCAGCTTGGAGGGGAGTAGCAATCAGCCCCAGCATTTT
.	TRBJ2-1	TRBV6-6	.	CASSYSTGYEQFF	TGTGCCAGCAGTTACTCGACCGGATATGAGCAGTTCTTC
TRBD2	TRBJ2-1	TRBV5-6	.	CASSWGLADGGEQFF	TGTGCCAGCAGCTGGGGACTAGCGGATGGGGGTGAGCAGTTCTTC
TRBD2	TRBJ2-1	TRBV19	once	CASSTGLGPLGNEQFF	TGTGCCAGTAGTACGGGACTAGGCCCCTTAGGCAATGAGCAGTTCTTC
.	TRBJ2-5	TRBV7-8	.	CASSLAWTIQQETQYF	TGTGCCAGCAGCTTAGCCTGGACTATACAACAAGAGACCCAGTACTTC
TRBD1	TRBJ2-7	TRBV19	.	CASRATGATYEQYF	TGTGCCAGTAGGGCGACAGGGGCGACGTACGAGCAGTACTTC
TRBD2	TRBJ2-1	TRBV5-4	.	CASSLLAGDYNEQFF	TGTGCCAGCAGCTTGCTAGCGGGGGACTACAATGAGCAGTTCTTC
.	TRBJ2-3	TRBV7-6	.	CASSLDFPGGTDTQYF	TGTGCCAGCAGCTTAGATTTCCCGGGGGGCACAGATACGCAGTATTTT
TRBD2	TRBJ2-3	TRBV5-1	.	CASSLEIMRGGSDTQYF	TGCGCCAGCAGCTTGGAGATCATGCGGGGGGGTTCAGATACGCAGTATTTT
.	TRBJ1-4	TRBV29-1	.	CSVVDSGSDEKLFF	TGCAGCGTTGTGGATAGCGGCAGCGATGAAAAACTGTTTTTT
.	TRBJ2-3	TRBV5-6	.	CASSLGPSSTDTQYF	TGTGCCAGCAGCTTGGGTCCATCCTCCACAGATACGCAGTATTTT
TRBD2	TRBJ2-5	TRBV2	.	CASSVVSGGKETQYF	TGTGCCAGCAGTGTGGTTAGCGGGGGGAAAGAGACCCAGTACTTC
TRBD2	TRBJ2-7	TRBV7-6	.	CASSENGLAGHEQYF	TGTGCCAGCAGCGAAAATGGACTAGCGGGACACGAGCAGTACTTC
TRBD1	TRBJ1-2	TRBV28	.	CASSFPTGGNYGYTF	TGTGCCAGCAGTTTCCCGACAGGGGGAAACTATGGCTACACCTTC
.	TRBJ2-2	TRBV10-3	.	CAISESYRVGELFF	TGTGCCATCAGTGAGTCCTACAGGGTTGGGGAGCTGTTTTTT
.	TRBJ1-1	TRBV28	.	CASSLSRKGNRNTEAFF	TGTGCCAGCAGTTTATCGAGAAAGGGAAATAGGAACACTGAAGCTTTCTTT
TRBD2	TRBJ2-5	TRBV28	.	CASSFPGLAGVENQETQYF	TGTGCCAGCAGTTTCCCGGGACTAGCGGGAGTAGAAAACCAAGAGACCCAGTACTTC
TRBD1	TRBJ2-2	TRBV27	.	CASRGGQGNTGELFF	TGTGCCAGCAGGGGTGGACAGGGAAACACCGGGGAGCTGTTTTTT
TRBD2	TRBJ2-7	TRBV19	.	CASSIAPSGPYEQYF	TGTGCCAGTAGTATAGCCCCTAGCGGCCCCTACGAGCAGTACTTC
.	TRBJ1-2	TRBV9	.	CASSAGDLNYGYTF	TGTGCCAGCAGCGCAGGGGACCTCAACTATGGCTACACCTTC
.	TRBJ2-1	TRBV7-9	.	CASSSTSSYNEQFF	TGTGCCAGCAGCTCAACCAGTTCCTACAATGAGCAGTTCTTC
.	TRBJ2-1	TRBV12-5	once	CASGLGTGGEQFF	TGTGCTAGTGGTTTGGGTACAGGTGGTGAGCAGTTCTTC
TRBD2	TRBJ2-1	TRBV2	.	CASTGLASSYNEQFF	TGTGCCAGCACCGGACTAGCGAGCTCCTACAATGAGCAGTTCTTC
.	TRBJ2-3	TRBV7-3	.	CASSFLGTDTQYF	TGTGCCAGCAGCTTCCTTGGCACAGATACGCAGTATTTT
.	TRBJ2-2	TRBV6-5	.	CASSYLAGELFF	TGTGCCAGCAGTTACTTGGCCGGGGAGCTGTTTTTT
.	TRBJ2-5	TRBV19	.	CASSILAGGLETQYF	TGTGCCAGTAGTATACTCGCAGGGGGGTTAGAGACCCAGTACTTC
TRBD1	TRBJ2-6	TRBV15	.	CATSRFRDRVESSGANVLTF	TGTGCCACCAGCAGATTCCGGGACAGGGTTGAGTCATCTGGGGCCAACGTCCTGACTTTC
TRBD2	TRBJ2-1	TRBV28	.	CASSLRLAGGPGEQFF	TGTGCCAGCAGCCTCAGACTAGCGGGAGGGCCGGGGGAGCAGTTCTTC
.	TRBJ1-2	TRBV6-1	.	CASSVGNNYGYTF	TGTGCCAGCAGTGTAGGGAATAACTATGGCTACACCTTC
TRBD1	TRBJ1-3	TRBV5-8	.	CASSLAGQVSGNTIYF	TGTGCCAGCAGCTTGGCCGGACAGGTCTCTGGAAACACCATATATTTT
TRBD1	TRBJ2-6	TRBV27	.	CASSLDRAGANVLTF	TGTGCCAGCAGTCTCGACAGGGCTGGGGCCAACGTCCTGACTTTC
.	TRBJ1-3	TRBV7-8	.	CASSLTATGSGNTIYF	TGTGCCAGCAGCTTAACAGCCACCGGCTCTGGAAACACCATATATTTT
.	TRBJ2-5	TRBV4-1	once	CASSQVWGETQYF	TGCGCCAGCAGCCAAGTTTGGGGAGAGACCCAGTACTTC
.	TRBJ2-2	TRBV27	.	CASSLLNTGELFF	TGTGCCAGCAGTTTATTGAACACCGGGGAGCTGTTTTTT
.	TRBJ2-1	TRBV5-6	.	CASSLIVREQFF	TGTGCCAGCAGCTTGATAGTGCGTGAGCAGTTCTTC
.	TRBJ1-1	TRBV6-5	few	CASSYSGAMNTEAFF	TGTGCCAGCAGTTACTCCGGGGCCATGAACACTGAAGCTTTCTTT
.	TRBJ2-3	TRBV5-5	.	CASSLGRRTGSTDTQYF	TGTGCCAGCAGCTTGGGGCGGCGAACAGGGAGCACAGATACGCAGTATTTT
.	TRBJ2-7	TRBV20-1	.	CSAGESYEQYF	TGCAGTGCTGGGGAGTCCTACGAGCAGTACTTC
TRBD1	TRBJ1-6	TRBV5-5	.	CASSLEFRQGVYNSPLHF	TGTGCCAGCAGCTTGGAGTTTCGGCAGGGGGTCTATAATTCACCCCTCCACTTT
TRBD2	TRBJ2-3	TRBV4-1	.	CASSQAPLAGGLTDTQYF	TGCGCCAGCAGCCAAGCCCCCCTAGCGGGGGGTCTCACAGATACGCAGTATTTT